Shown below are 29 T cell receptor beta chains from a single sample sequenced in a study of control samples from healthy donors and cancer patients. TCRdb keeps only in-frame clones here, not all; method: immunoSEQ multiplex PCR. The sample has 110,000 to 150,000 clones, about 89% seen once; the top ten hold about 4.9%. Sequencing was performed on blood. All receptors come from a man aged 25-45 years in good health.

The chain joins TRBV9 to TRBJ1-2, with 8 bases fitting TRBD1. The CDR3 is 15 residues long. The V and J ends lost 3 bases and 5 bases, in that order; junction bases with no gene match: 9. The V gene's germline CDR1 is SGDLS and CDR2 YYNGEE. The CDR3 region is CASSASGQGWYGYTF. Here the CDR3 DNA reads TGTGCCAGCAGCGCTTCTGGACAGGGATGGTATGGCTACACCTTC. The full variable domain, its missing parts supplied by reference TRBV9 and TRBJ1-2, is DSGVTQTPKHLITATGQRVTLRCSPRSGDLSVYWYQQSLDQGLQFLIQYYNGEERAKGNILERFSAQQFPDLHSELNLSSLELGDSALYFCASSASGQGWYGYTFGSGTRLTVV.

The chain is built from TRBV5-1 and TRBJ1-2, with TRBD1 matching 8 bases. The CDR3 runs 13 residues. Germline loops: CDR1 SGHRS, CDR2 YFSETQ. V lost 4 bases and J lost 4; bases outside the gene matches: 3. The CDR3 nucleotides read TGCGCCAGCAGCCCAGGGACAGGCTATGGCTACACCTTC. Residues: CASSPGTGYGYTF.

The chain couples TRBV24-1 to TRBJ2-1; D is possibly TRBD2 (6 bases). Trimming took off 9 bases at V and 7 bases at J, with 21 bases between the two ends. The CDR3 is made up of 15 amino acids. Germline lookup yields CDR1 KGHDR and CDR2 SFDVKD. CDR3 in DNA: TGTGCCACCCGGGCCGGCGGGAACAGTAGAAATGAGCAGTTCTTC. It specifies CATRAGGNSRNEQFF.

The chain uses TRBV19 and TRBJ2-7; possibly TRBD1 or TRBD2 for D (5 bases each). The germline gives CDR1 LNHDA, CDR2 SQIVND (reference sequence). Trimming left V 4 bases short and J 1 base short, with 8 bases between. This CDR3 has 13 amino acids. The CDR3 DNA follows: TGTGCCAGTAGTAGGGACGAGTCCTACGAGCAGTACTTC. Amino acid sequence: CASSRDESYEQYF. Based on the CDR3 plus reference TRBV19 and TRBJ2-7, the full variable domain is DGGITQSPKYLFRKEGQNVTLSCEQNLNHDAMYWYRQDPGQGLRLIYYSQIVNDFQKGDIAEGYSVSREKKESFPLTVTSAQKNPTAFYLCASSRDESYEQYFGPGTRLTVT.

This chain connects TRBV6-2 or TRBV6-3 to TRBJ2-2; D could derive from TRBD1 or TRBD2 (5 bases each). Germline V lookup: CDR1 MNHEY, CDR2 SVGEGT. Trimming cost V 5 bases and J 0 bases, with 10 bases left between them. This CDR3 has 15 residues. As DNA, the CDR3 is TGTGCCAGCAGTACTGGGGGATCGAACACCGGGGAGCTGTTTTTT. Its translation is CASSTGGSNTGELFF.

This clone has a single count. The J gene is TRBJ1-2, the V gene TRBV2; a weak D match, TRBD1 (5 bases). The CDR3 runs 15 residues. Per germline, CDR1 SNHLY and CDR2 FYNNEI. Trimming left V 2 bases short and J 0 bases short, with 10 bases between. The CDR3 loop is CASSEQGPANYGYTF. The CDR3 DNA reads TGTGCCAGCAGTGAACAGGGCCCCGCTAACTATGGCTACACCTTC.

This clone was observed a handful of times. The rearrangement links TRBV6-5 to TRBJ1-1, with 8 bases aligning to TRBD1. The CDR3 spans 12 residues. Germline V gene data show CDR1 as MNHEY and CDR2 as SVGAGI. Trimming cost V 8 bases and J 5 bases; bases outside gene matches: 4. CDR3 amino acids: CASETGETEAFF. Here the CDR3 DNA reads TGTGCCAGCGAGACAGGGGAGACTGAAGCTTTCTTT.

V usage is TRBV18 and J usage is TRBJ2-7; 7 positions match TRBD1. CDR3 length equals 15 residues. The germline V gene encodes CDR1 KGHSH and CDR2 LQKENI. The junction had 5 bases not matched to a gene; V was cut back by 0 bases and J by 3 bases. CDR3 coding DNA: TGTGCCAGCTCACCACCCCCAGGGGGTCTCTACGAGCAGTACTTC. Its translation: CASSPPPGGLYEQYF.

The J gene is TRBJ1-5, the V gene TRBV19; no clear D gene. Looked up from germline, CDR1 is LNHDA and CDR2 is SQIVND (reference sequence). Trimming left V 3 bases short and J 0 bases short, with 9 bases between. The CDR3 has 15 residues. CDR3: CASSIRSYSNQPQHF. CDR3 bases: TGTGCCAGTAGTATCCGGTCTTATAGCAATCAGCCCCAGCATTTT.

The chain's CDR3 is CASSFSGSYNEQFF. CDR3 bases: TGTGCCAGCAGCTTTAGCGGGAGCTACAATGAGCAGTTCTTC. The chain has TRBV7-2 and TRBJ2-1; 9 bases agree with TRBD2. V was clipped by 3 bases and J by 3 bases; unmatched bases: 0. CDR3 size: 14 residues. CDR1 and CDR2 from the germline V gene are SGHTA and FQGNSA. The whole variable domain, remainder taken from reference TRBV7-2 and TRBJ2-1, is GAGVSQSPSNKVTEKGKDVELRCDPISGHTALYWYRQSLGQGLEFLIYFQGNSAPDKSGLPSDRFSAERTGGSVSTLTIQRTQQEDSAVYLCASSFSGSYNEQFFGPGTRLTVL.

This chain uses TRBV30 with TRBJ1-3; D call uncertain. V was pared by 4 bases and J by 7 bases, with 14 bases between. Germline V gene data show CDR1 as GTSNPN and CDR2 as SVGIG (reference sequence). The CDR3 spans 13 residues. In DNA, the CDR3 is TGTGCCTGGATGGCTTTCGCTTGGAACACCATATATTTT. Translated: CAWMAFAWNTIYF.

The chain links TRBV10-2 to TRBJ2-7; D might be TRBD2 (5 bases). This CDR3 has 15 residues. Germline assignment: CDR1 WSHSY and CDR2 SAAADI. The V and J ends lost 0 bases and 3 bases respectively, with 12 bases between them. This CDR3 reads CASSESRLNIYEQYF. For the CDR3, the DNA is TGCGCCAGCAGTGAGTCCAGACTAAATATCTACGAGCAGTACTTC.

The chain has TRBV2 and TRBJ2-5; 12 bases line up with TRBD2. The CDR3 extends over 15 amino acids. Germline assignment: CDR1 SNHLY and CDR2 FYNNEI. V trimming: 2 bases; J trimming: 5 bases; junction bases outside the gene matches: 3. DNA of the CDR3: TGTGCCAGCAGTGAACCTAGCGGGAGGGGGGAGACCCAGTACTTC. Its protein is CASSEPSGRGETQYF.

This chain joins TRBV11-1 and TRBJ1-1, with D hard to call. Trimming pared 1 base from V and 2 bases from J, leaving 5 bases between. The CDR3 extends over 13 amino acids. The germline V gene encodes CDR1 SGHAT and CDR2 FQDESV (reference sequence). This CDR3 is CASSLVANTEAFF. For the CDR3, the DNA is TGTGCCAGCAGCTTAGTAGCCAACACTGAAGCTTTCTTT. Using reference TRBV11-1 and TRBJ1-1 for the parts outside the CDR3, the full variable domain is EAEVAQSPRYKITEKSQAVAFWCDPISGHATLYWYRQILGQGPELLVQFQDESVVDDSQLPKDRFSAERLKGVDSTLKIQPAELGDSAMYLCASSLVANTEAFFGQGTRLTVV.

This chain links TRBV5-1 with TRBJ2-5; a weak D match, TRBD2 (5 bases). The CDR3 covers 14 residues. Germline V CDR1 and CDR2: SGHRS, YFSETQ. The ends were cut back, 4 bases at V and 2 bases at J, with 12 bases in the middle. In nucleotides, the CDR3 is TGCGCCAGCAGCGCGCTCGGGGATCAAGAGACCCAGTACTTC. This encodes CASSALGDQETQYF.

The rearrangement joins TRBV9 to TRBJ2-2, with 7 bases lining up with TRBD1. V shed 4 bases and J 5 bases; nucleotides not matched to a gene: 8. From germline, CDR1 is SGDLS and CDR2 YYNGEE. CDR3 size: 15 residues. This CDR3 reads CASSPRQGGTGELFF. CDR3 coding DNA: TGTGCCAGCAGCCCCCGACAGGGTGGGACCGGGGAGCTGTTTTTT. The full variable domain, rest sourced from reference TRBV9 and TRBJ2-2, is DSGVTQTPKHLITATGQRVTLRCSPRSGDLSVYWYQQSLDQGLQFLIQYYNGEERAKGNILERFSAQQFPDLHSELNLSSLELGDSALYFCASSPRQGGTGELFFGEGSRLTVL.

V usage is TRBV7-2 and J usage is TRBJ1-5; tentative D call: TRBD1 (6 bases). Germline V gene lookup returns CDR1 SGHTA and CDR2 FQGNSA. Trimming shortened V by 5 bases and J by 1 base, and 15 bases separated the two germline ends. This CDR3 has 16 amino acids. CDR3 residues: CASSPRGGTSNQPQHF. The CDR3 DNA is TGTGCCAGCAGCCCGAGGGGGGGTACGAGCAATCAGCCCCAGCATTTT. Full variable domain (missing parts from reference TRBV7-2 and TRBJ1-5): GAGVSQSPSNKVTEKGKDVELRCDPISGHTALYWYRQSLGQGLEFLIYFQGNSAPDKSGLPSDRFSAERTGGSVSTLTIQRTQQEDSAVYLCASSPRGGTSNQPQHFGDGTRLSIL.

The chain has TRBV11-3 and TRBJ2-5, with D possibly TRBD2 on 5 matching bases. The germline V and J ends were trimmed by 0 bases and 1 base, with 12 bases remaining between them. The germline V gene has CDR1 SGHNT and CDR2 YENEEA. The CDR3 sequence is 16 residues long. CDR3 bases: TGTGCCAGCAGCTTAGATCCATCAACTAGCCAAGAGACCCAGTACTTC. Translating it yields CASSLDPSTSQETQYF.

The J gene is TRBJ1-5, the V gene TRBV7-6, with D uncertain. The CDR3 has 13 amino acids. V lost 4 bases, J lost 4 bases, and 8 bases lay in between. The germline CDR1 and CDR2 sequences are SGHVS and FNYEAQ. This CDR3 reads CASSSGPNQPQHF. For the CDR3, the DNA is TGTGCCAGCAGCTCTGGACCGAATCAGCCCCAGCATTTT.

The chain links TRBV3-1 (or the pseudogene TRBV3-2) to TRBJ1-4; TRBD1 agrees at 8 bases. Germline trimming cut 2 bases from V and 7 bases from J; bases unmatched to any gene: 9. The CDR3 has 16 amino acids. Germline V gene lookup returns CDR1 LGHDT and CDR2 YNNKEL (reference sequence). The DNA of the CDR3 is TGTGCCAGCAGCCAACGGACAGGGTCTGGTGGTGAAAAACTGTTTTTT. Translating it yields CASSQRTGSGGEKLFF.

CDR3 loop: CASSLYGSQGGNEQFF. The CDR3 DNA reads TGTGCCAGCAGCTTGTATGGGTCGCAGGGGGGAAATGAGCAGTTCTTC. This sequence joins TRBV5-6 and TRBJ2-1, with a possible D match to TRBD1 (7 bases). The length of the CDR3 is 16 residues. Between the trimmed V and J ends, which lost 1 base and 7 bases, there was a span of 18 bases. From germline, CDR1 is SGHDT and CDR2 YYEEEE.

The rearrangement joins TRBV11-2 to TRBJ1-1, with 8 positions matching TRBD1. The CDR3 runs 13 residues. V gave up 6 bases and J gave up 4 bases; unmatched junction bases: 4. Per germline, CDR1 SGHAT and CDR2 FQNNGV. CDR3 protein: CASRAGGGTEAFF. The CDR3 DNA is TGTGCCAGCAGAGCAGGGGGCGGCACTGAAGCTTTCTTT. Full variable domain (missing parts from reference TRBV11-2 and TRBJ1-1): EAGVAQSPRYKIIEKRQSVAFWCNPISGHATLYWYQQILGQGPKLLIQFQNNGVVDDSQLPKDRFSAERLKGVDSTLKIQPAKLEDSAVYLCASRAGGGTEAFFGQGTRLTVV.

The chain employs TRBV7-9 and TRBJ1-4; TRBD1 might be the D (5 bases). The V gene lost 5 bases and the J gene lost 8 bases, with 18 bases spanning the gap. The CDR3 loop spans 15 amino acids. Looked up from germline, CDR1 is SEHNR and CDR2 is FQNEAQ (reference sequence). The CDR3 loop reads CASSHERGAGEKLFF. For the CDR3, the DNA is TGTGCCAGCAGCCATGAACGCGGCGCAGGGGAAAAACTGTTTTTT.

The chain couples TRBV5-8 to TRBJ2-1; no firm D call. This CDR3 spans 11 amino acids. The germline V gene has CDR1 SGHTS and CDR2 YDEGEE. Trimming cost V 2 bases and J 7 bases, with 4 bases left between them. The CDR3 bases are TGTGCCAGCAGCTTTTTAAATGAGCAGTTCTTC. Protein: CASSFLNEQFF.

V is TRBV6-6 and J is TRBJ1-1; D not resolved. Germline CDR1 MNHNY, CDR2 SVGAGI (reference sequence). V was pared by 2 bases and J by 7 bases, with 5 bases between. This CDR3 is 11 amino acids long. CDR3 sequence (DNA): TGTGCCAGCAGTTACAGGGATGAAGCTTTCTTT. The encoded protein is CASSYRDEAFF.

The chain uses TRBV7-8 and TRBJ2-3, with TRBD2 matching 9 bases. After removal of 2 bases from V and 4 bases from J, the junction contained 4 bases not matched to a gene. The CDR3 runs 15 residues. Germline V CDR1 and CDR2: SGHVS, FQNEAQ. The CDR3 DNA follows: TGTGCCAGCAGCTTACGCGGGAGGGCGGCAGATACGCAGTATTTT. It codes for CASSLRGRAADTQYF. Supplemented by reference TRBV7-8 and TRBJ2-3, the full variable domain reads GAGVSQSPRYKVAKRGQDVALRCDPISGHVSLFWYQQALGQGPEFLTYFQNEAQLDKSGLPSDRFFAERPEGSVSTLKIQRTQQEDSAVYLCASSLRGRAADTQYFGPGTRLTVL.

About this clone itself: Within the sample, other DNA sequences also encode this same CDR3. CDR3 amino acids: CASSINGGTDTQYF. The CDR3 DNA follows: TGTGCCAGTAGTATAAATGGCGGCACAGATACGCAGTATTTT. The V call is TRBV19, the J call TRBJ2-3; the D is unclear. Germline lookup yields CDR1 LNHDA and CDR2 SQIVND (reference sequence). V lost 2 bases and J 1 base, leaving 7 bases between the germline ends. The CDR3 consists of 14 residues.

The chain carries TRBV5-1 and TRBJ1-5, with D unclear. Trimming pared 2 bases from V and 0 bases from J, leaving 12 bases between. Germline V gene sequence: CDR1 SGHRS, CDR2 YFSETQ. The CDR3 length is 16 residues. CDR3 in amino acids: CASSLWGGDSNQPQHF. In DNA form, the CDR3 reads TGCGCCAGCAGCTTATGGGGTGGGGATAGCAATCAGCCCCAGCATTTT.

The CDR3 is CASSLFGATNEKLFF. The CDR3 coding sequence is TGCGCCAGCAGCTTGTTCGGCGCAACTAATGAAAAACTGTTTTTT. The chain couples TRBV5-1 to TRBJ1-4; no reliable D call. The CDR3 consists of 15 residues. CDR1 and CDR2 from the germline V gene are SGHRS and YFSETQ. The ends were cut back, 1 base at V and 0 bases at J, with 7 bases in the middle.